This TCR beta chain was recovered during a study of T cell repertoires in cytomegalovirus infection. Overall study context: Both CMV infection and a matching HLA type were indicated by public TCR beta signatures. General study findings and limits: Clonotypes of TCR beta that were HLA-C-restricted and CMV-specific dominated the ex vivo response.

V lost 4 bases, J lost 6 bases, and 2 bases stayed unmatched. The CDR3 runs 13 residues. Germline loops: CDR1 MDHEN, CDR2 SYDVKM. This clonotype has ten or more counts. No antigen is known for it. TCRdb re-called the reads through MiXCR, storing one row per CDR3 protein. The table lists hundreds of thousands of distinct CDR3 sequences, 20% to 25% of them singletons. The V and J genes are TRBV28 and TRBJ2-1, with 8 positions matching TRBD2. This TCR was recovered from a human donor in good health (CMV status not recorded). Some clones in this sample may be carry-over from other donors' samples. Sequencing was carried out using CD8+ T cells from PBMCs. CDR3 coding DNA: TGTGCCAGCAGTTCCCGGGGGGGCAATGAGCAGTTCTTC. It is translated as CASSSRGGNEQFF.